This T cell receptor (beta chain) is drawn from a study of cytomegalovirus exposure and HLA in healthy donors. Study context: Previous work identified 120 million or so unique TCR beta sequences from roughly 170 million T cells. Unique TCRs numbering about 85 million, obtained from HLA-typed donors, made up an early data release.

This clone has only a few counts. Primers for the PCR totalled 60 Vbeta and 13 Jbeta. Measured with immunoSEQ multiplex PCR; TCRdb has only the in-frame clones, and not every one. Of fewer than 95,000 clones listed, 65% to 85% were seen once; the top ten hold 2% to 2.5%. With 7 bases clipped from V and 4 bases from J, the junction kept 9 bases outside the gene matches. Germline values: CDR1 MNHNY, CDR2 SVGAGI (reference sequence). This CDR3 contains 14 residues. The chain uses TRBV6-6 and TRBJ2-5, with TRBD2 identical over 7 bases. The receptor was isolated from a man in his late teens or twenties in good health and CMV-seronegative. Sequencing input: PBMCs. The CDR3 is CASITSANPETQYF. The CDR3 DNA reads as TGTGCCAGCATTACTAGCGCAAACCCAGAGACCCAGTACTTC.